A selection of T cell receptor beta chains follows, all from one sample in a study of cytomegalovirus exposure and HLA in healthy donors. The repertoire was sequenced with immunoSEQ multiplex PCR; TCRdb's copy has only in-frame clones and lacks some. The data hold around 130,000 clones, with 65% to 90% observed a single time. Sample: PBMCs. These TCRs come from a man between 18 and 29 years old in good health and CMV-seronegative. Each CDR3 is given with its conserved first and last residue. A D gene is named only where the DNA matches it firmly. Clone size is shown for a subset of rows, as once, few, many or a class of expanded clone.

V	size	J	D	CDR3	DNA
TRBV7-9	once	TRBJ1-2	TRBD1	CASSSGRTGGDYGYTF	TGTGCCAGCAGCTCGGGGCGGACAGGGGGCGACTATGGCTACACCTTC
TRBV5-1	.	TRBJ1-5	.	CASSLDRRNSNQPQHF	TGCGCCAGCAGCTTGGATCGCAGGAATAGCAATCAGCCCCAGCATTTT
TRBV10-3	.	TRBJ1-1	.	CAISEGRLEAFF	TGTGCCATCAGTGAAGGAAGGTTGGAGGCTTTCTTT
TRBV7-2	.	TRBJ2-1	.	CASRLTYNEQFF	TGTGCCAGCCGACTTACTTACAATGAGCAGTTCTTC
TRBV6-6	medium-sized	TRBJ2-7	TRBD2	CASSPTGGSGYF	TGTGCCAGCAGCCCAACCGGGGGGTCAGGGTACTTC
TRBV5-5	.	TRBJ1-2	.	CASSLFQGSYNYGYTF	TGTGCCAGCAGCTTGTTTCAGGGGTCTTATAACTATGGCTACACCTTC
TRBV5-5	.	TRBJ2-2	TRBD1	CASSKGQGSGTGELFF	TGTGCCAGCAGCAAAGGACAGGGGTCGGGGACCGGGGAGCTGTTTTTT
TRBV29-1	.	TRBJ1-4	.	CSVEASPNEKLFF	TGCAGCGTTGAGGCCTCTCCAAATGAAAAACTGTTTTTT
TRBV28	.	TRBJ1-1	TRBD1	CASSGTSGGAEDTEAFF	TGTGCCAGCAGTGGGACTTCAGGGGGCGCGGAGGACACTGAAGCTTTCTTT
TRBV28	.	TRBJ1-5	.	CASSFTGILNQPQHF	TGTGCCAGCAGTTTTACAGGGATTCTCAATCAGCCCCAGCATTTT
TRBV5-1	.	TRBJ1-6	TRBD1	CASSLATTGGDSPLHF	TGCGCCAGCAGCTTGGCTACGACAGGGGGAGACTCACCCCTCCACTTT
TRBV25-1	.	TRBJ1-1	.	CASSPIPGLNTEAFF	TGTGCCAGCAGCCCTATACCGGGTTTAAACACTGAAGCTTTCTTT
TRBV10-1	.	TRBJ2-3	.	CASSETGIDTDTQYF	TGCGCCAGCAGTGAGACAGGGATAGACACAGATACGCAGTATTTT
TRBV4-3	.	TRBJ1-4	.	CASSQVVASNEKLFF	TGCGCCAGCAGCCAAGTGGTGGCATCTAATGAAAAACTGTTTTTT
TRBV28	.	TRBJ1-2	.	CASSLQGGYGYTF	TGTGCCAGCAGTTTGCAGGGAGGGTATGGCTACACCTTC
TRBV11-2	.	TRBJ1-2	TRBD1	CASGLTGLNGYTF	TGTGCCAGCGGTCTGACAGGGTTGAATGGCTACACCTTC
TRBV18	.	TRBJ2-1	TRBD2	CASSQSLAGGGSDEQFF	TGTGCCAGCTCACAATCCCTCGCGGGGGGCGGGTCTGATGAGCAGTTCTTC
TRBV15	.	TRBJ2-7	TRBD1	CATSSRKGQGTDEQYF	TGTGCCACCAGCAGTCGAAAAGGACAGGGGACAGACGAGCAGTACTTC
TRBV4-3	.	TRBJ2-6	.	CASSQSTSGANVLTF	TGCGCCAGCAGCCAGAGCACCTCTGGGGCCAACGTCCTGACTTTC
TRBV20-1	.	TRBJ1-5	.	CSSSNQPQHF	TGCAGTAGCTCTAATCAGCCCCAGCATTTT
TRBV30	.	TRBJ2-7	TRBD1	CAWSFGQGYEQYF	TGTGCCTGGAGTTTCGGACAGGGCTACGAGCAGTACTTC
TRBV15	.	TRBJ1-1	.	CATSWGRVAEAFF	TGTGCCACCAGTTGGGGGAGGGTGGCTGAAGCTTTCTTT
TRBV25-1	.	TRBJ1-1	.	CASRLGGFTEAFF	TGTGCCAGTCGATTGGGGGGGTTCACTGAAGCTTTCTTT
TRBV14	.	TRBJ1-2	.	CASSPQPRRGYTF	TGTGCCAGCAGCCCCCAGCCCCGGAGGGGCTACACCTTC